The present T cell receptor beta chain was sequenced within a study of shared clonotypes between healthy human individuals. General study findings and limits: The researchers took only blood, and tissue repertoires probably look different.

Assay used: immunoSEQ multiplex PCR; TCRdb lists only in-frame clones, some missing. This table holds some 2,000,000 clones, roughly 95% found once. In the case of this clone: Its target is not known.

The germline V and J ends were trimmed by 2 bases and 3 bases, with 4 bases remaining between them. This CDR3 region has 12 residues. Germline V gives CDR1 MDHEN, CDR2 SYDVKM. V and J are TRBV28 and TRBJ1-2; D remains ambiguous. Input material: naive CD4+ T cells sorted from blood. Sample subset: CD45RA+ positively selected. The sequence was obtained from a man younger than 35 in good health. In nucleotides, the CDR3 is TGTGCCAGCAGTTTAAACGACTATGGCTACACCTTC. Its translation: CASSLNDYGYTF.